One T cell receptor beta chain is described in this entry. The data derive from a study of blood T cell repertoires in COVID-19. The CDR3 runs to 13 residues. V gave up 3 bases and J gave up 3 bases, with 8 bases separating them. Looked up from germline, CDR1 is KGHSH and CDR2 is LQKENI. As processed by the authors: Quantification of nucleated cells was approximated via reference gene primer amplification. TCRdb keeps only in-frame clones here, not all; method: immunoSEQ multiplex PCR. D and trimming were read from the DNA, whereas the V and J calls and clone size are those reported in that table. This sample has 180,000 or so clones, with approximately 91% found just once.

This TCR came from a man younger than 30 with active or convalescent COVID-19. This chain links TRBV18 with TRBJ1-1, with no clear D. The sample was peripheral blood. The CDR3 sequence is CASSPDIDTEAFF. The CDR3 DNA follows: TGTGCCAGCTCACCCGACATCGACACTGAAGCTTTCTTT.